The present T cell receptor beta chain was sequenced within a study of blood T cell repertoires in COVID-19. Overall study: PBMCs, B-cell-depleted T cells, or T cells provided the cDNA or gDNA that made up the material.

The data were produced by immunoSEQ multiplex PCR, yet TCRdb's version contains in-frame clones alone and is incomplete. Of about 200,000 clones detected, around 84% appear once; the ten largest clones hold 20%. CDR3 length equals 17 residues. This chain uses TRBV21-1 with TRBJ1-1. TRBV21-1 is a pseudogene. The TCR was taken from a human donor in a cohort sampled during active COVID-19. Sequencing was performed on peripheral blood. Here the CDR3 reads CASNSKGGGNLNTEAFF. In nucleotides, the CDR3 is TGTGCCAGCAACTCCAAGGGGGGAGGGAATTTGAACACTGAAGCTTTCTTT.